This T cell receptor (beta chain) was recorded in a study of T cells in Graves' hyperthyroidism and ophthalmopathy. Findings and caveats of the study: Researchers report that a 13 V-J model separated ophthalmopathy from stable hyperthyroidism.

This clonotype was counted at least ten times. Its specificity is unknown. Authors of the study amplified TCR beta CDR3 regions from RNA transcripts. Carried out on the TCR CDR3, a first-round RT-PCR used the HTBI primer set. TCRdb ran MiXCR on the multiplex PCR reads and lists one entry per CDR3 protein. The top ten hold 9.2% of the sample, which has under 400,000 distinct CDR3 sequences, less than 15% seen once. Stability of Graves' hyperthyroidism was defined as absent ophthalmopathy progression within 18 months. Germline lookup yields CDR1 SGHTA and CDR2 FQGTGA. The CDR3 is 13 residues long. Germline trimming cut 4 bases from V and 5 bases from J; bases unmatched to any gene: 4.

The TCR originated in a woman between 18 and 29 years old with Graves' hyperthyroidism. Sequenced sample: blood. The chain employs TRBV7-3 and TRBJ1-1; 7 nucleotides match TRBD1. The DNA of the CDR3 is TGTGCCAGCAGCTCCGGACAGGCTACTGAAGCTTTCTTT. This sequence encodes CASSSGQATEAFF.